Listed below are T cell receptor beta chains from one sample, sequenced in a study of shared T cell receptors in the human thymus. The protocol was immunoSEQ multiplex PCR, while the TCRdb copy is restricted to in-frame clones and leaves out a portion. The sample lists about 500,000 clones; about 80% were seen once. The sample was also linked to a second study, of human thymus T cells.

Material: thymocytes. These receptors were taken from a boy less than two years old with a congenital heart defect. Both conserved end residues are part of each CDR3. The D gene is left open where the match is weak. Not all rows give a size; the values are once, few, many and, for expanded clones, a class.

.	TRBJ1-1	TRBV27	TRBD1	TGTGCCAGCAGTTACAGGGGCGTGAACACTGAAGCTTTCTTT	CASSYRGVNTEAFF
.	TRBJ2-1	TRBV27	TRBD1	TGTGCCAGCAGGGAGACAGGGGGCTACAATGAGCAGTTCTTC	CASRETGGYNEQFF
.	TRBJ2-7	TRBV27	.	TGTGCCAGCAGTTCTGACAGAGACTACGAGCAGTACTTC	CASSSDRDYEQYF
.	TRBJ2-3	TRBV7-9	TRBD2	TGTGCCAGCAGTTGGGCGGGAGCCAGCACAGATACGCAGTATTTT	CASSWAGASTDTQYF
once	TRBJ2-1	TRBV5-4	.	TGTGCCAGCAGCCCCGCGACTAGGAAGGTGCAGTTCTTC	CASSPATRKVQFF
.	TRBJ2-7	TRBV27	TRBD1	TGTGCCAGCAGCCCTACCCCGACAGGGCAAAAACCATTCTACGAGCAGTACTTC	CASSPTPTGQKPFYEQYF
.	TRBJ2-1	TRBV4-3	TRBD2	TGCGCCAGCAGCCACATAGGATCGGAGCGGGAGGGTTACAATGAGCAGTTCTTC	CASSHIGSEREGYNEQFF
.	TRBJ1-3	TRBV6-5	TRBD1	TGTGCCAGCAGTTCCGGGACAGCCCTCTCTGGAAACACCATATATTTT	CASSSGTALSGNTIYF
few	TRBJ2-1	TRBV28	.	TGTGCCAGCAGTTCCCTAGCGTGCAATGAGCAGTTCTTC	CASSSLACNEQFF
.	TRBJ2-7	TRBV6-5	TRBD2	TGTGCCAGCAGGGCAGCCGGGACTAGCGGGGTGGTGCAGTACTTC	CASRAAGTSGVVQYF
.	TRBJ1-5	TRBV28	TRBD1	TGTGCCAGCAGTCCACAGGGGATGCGCAATCAGCCCCAGCATTTT	CASSPQGMRNQPQHF
.	TRBJ2-7	TRBV7-9	.	TGTGCCAGCAGCCCCGGGCTAGCGACATGCTTTGGTCCCTACGAGCAGTACTTC	CASSPGLATCFGPYEQYF
.	TRBJ2-1	TRBV7-2	.	TGTGCCAGCAGCGAAGCTAGCCATGAGCAGTTCTTC	CASSEASHEQFF
once	TRBJ2-1	TRBV29-1	TRBD2	TGCAGCGTTGTTGGGACTAGCGCAGCAGGTGAGCAGTTCTTC	CSVVGTSAAGEQFF